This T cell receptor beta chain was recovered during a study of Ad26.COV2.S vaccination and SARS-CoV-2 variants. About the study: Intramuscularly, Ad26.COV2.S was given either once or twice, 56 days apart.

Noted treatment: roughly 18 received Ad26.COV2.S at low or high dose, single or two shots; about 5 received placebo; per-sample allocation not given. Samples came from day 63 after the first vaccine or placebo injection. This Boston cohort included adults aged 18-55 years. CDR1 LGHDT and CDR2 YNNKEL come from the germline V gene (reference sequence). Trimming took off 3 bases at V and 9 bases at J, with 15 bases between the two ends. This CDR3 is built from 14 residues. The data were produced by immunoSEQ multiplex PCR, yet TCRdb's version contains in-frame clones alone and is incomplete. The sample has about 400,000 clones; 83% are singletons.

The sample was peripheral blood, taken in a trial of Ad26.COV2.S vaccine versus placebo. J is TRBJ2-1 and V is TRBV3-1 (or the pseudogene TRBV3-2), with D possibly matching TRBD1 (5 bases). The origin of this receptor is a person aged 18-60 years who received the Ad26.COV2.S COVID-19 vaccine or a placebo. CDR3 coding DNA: TGTGCCAGCAGCCATCTGTGGGGCCCCCTTGAGCAGTTCTTC. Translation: CASSHLWGPLEQFF.